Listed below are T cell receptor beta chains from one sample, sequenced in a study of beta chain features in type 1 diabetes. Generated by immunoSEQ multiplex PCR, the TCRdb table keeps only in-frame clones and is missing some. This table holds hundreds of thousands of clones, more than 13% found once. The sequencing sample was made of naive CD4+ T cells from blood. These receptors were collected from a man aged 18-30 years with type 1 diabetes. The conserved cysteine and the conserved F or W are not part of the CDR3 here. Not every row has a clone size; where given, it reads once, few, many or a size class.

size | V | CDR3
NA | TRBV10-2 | ASRETVNTEAF
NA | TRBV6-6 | ASSRPTGRVREQY
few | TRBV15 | ATSLWAGNLGNTIY
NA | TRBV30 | AWSVQGGDEQF
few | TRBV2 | ASSEGSGYGYT
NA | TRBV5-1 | ASSLGLAGTASYEQY
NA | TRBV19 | ASSIRSLAGELNEQF
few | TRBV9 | ASSVVSSRAEAF
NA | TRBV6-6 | ASSYSMRVNNEKLF
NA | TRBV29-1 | SVGRRGTASTEAF
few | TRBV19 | ASIKDVHTEAF
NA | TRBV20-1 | SAMDGYEQY
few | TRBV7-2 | ASRPGQAYGYT
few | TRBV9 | ASSPRGQVIYGYT
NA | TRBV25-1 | ASRGQVLYGYT
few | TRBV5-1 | ASTPLELWREQF
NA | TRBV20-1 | SASRQGEQY
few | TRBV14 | ASSQDRGSYGYT
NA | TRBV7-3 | ASSSPGTDTQY
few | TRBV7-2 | ASSPSYNEQF
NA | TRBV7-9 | ASSSPSTDTQY
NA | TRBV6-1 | ASSEGLTSGRAETQY
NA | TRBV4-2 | ASSQPGAASGGLSTDTQY
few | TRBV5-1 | ASSPGDRRTNEKLF
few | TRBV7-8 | ASSPRESNYGYT